This TCR beta chain is drawn from a study of cytomegalovirus exposure and HLA in healthy donors. General study results and limits: The study put some 160 TCR beta chains on its list as cytomegalovirus-associated. Apart from CMV serostatus, no immune exposure information was available. In a later analysis, at a false discovery rate of 0.05, approximately 16,000 TCR beta sequences were associated with HLA alleles. A later analysis appeared to link common viral pathogens to several of the most significant clusters.

It was with 60 Vbeta and 13 Jbeta primers that the PCR ran. The method was immunoSEQ multiplex PCR; TCRdb's version includes in-frame clones alone and lacks a portion of them. The table includes around 120,000 clones, approximately 78% detected once. In the case of this clone: The antigen is not known.

The CDR3 loop spans 13 amino acids. CDR1 is SGHDT, CDR2 YYEEEE, per germline. V lost 0 bases and J lost 5, with 8 bases in between. The sequencing input was PBMCs. V and J are TRBV5-6 and TRBJ1-2; unclear D gene. This sequence originates from a middle-aged woman in good health and CMV-seropositive. This CDR3 reads CASSLEPGYGYTF. CDR3 nucleotides: TGTGCCAGCAGCTTGGAGCCCGGTTATGGCTACACCTTC.